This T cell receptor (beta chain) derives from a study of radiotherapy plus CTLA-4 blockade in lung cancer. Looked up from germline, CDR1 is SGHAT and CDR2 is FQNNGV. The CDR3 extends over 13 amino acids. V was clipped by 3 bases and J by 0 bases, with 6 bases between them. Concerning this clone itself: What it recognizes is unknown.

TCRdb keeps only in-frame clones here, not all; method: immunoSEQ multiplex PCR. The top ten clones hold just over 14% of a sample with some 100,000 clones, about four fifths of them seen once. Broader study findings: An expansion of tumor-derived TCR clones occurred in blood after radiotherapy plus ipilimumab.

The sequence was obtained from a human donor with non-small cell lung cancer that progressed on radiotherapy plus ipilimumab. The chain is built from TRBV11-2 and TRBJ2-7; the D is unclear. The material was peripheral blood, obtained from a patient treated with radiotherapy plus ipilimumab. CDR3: CASSLGPSYEQYF. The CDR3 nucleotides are TGTGCCAGCAGCTTGGGCCCCTCCTACGAGCAGTACTTC.